Listed here are 10 T cell receptor beta chains from one sample, sequenced in a study of radiation and T cells in renal cell carcinoma. Time point noted: blood 4 weeks post-SBRT, at nephrectomy. As to treatment: 15 Gy SBRT to primary tumor, nephrectomy 4 weeks later. The table came from immunoSEQ multiplex PCR; TCRdb's copy has only in-frame clones and leaves some out. The sample lists around 100,000 clones, more than 65% seen once, with under 8.5% in the top ten. The input for sequencing was blood, taken from a patient whose treatment included radiotherapy and nephrectomy. The origin of the receptors is a man aged 60-69 years with renal cell carcinoma.

The chain carries TRBV6-5 and TRBJ1-2; 7 bases are a match to TRBD1. Germline lookup yields CDR1 MNHEY and CDR2 SVGAGI. The CDR3 is 14 amino acids. Germline trimming cut 4 bases from V and 6 bases from J; bases unmatched to any gene: 8. This CDR3 reads CASSSPDRADGYTF. As DNA, the CDR3 is TGTGCCAGCAGTTCACCCGACAGGGCGGATGGCTACACCTTC.

This sequence joins TRBV29-1 and TRBJ2-5, with 8 bases aligning to TRBD2. The CDR3 contains 15 residues. Germline-derived CDR1 and CDR2 are SQVTM and ANQGSEA. After removal of 4 bases from V and 4 bases from J, the junction contained 11 bases not matched to a gene. The CDR3 loop is CSVGWGGRLAETQYF. Here the CDR3 DNA reads TGCAGCGTTGGATGGGGCGGGAGGCTAGCAGAGACCCAGTACTTC.

On this clone: At the DNA level, this CDR3 is encoded by other sequences in the same sample as well. The chain combines TRBV5-1 with TRBJ2-3; weak D call: TRBD1 (5 bases). CDR3 length equals 15 residues. V was pared by 0 bases and J by 3 bases, with 11 bases between. Germline values: CDR1 SGHRS, CDR2 YFSETQ. The CDR3 region is CASSLVVQGTDTQYF. In DNA form, the CDR3 reads TGCGCCAGCAGCTTGGTAGTGCAGGGAACAGATACGCAGTATTTT.

The gene calls are TRBV29-1 and TRBJ2-1; 11 bases match TRBD2. The trim removed 7 bases at V and 7 bases at J, leaving 3 bases unmatched. This CDR3 spans 12 amino acids. Germline CDR1 SQVTM, CDR2 ANQGSEA. CDR3 bases: TGCAGCGGGGGACTAGCGGTAAATGAGCAGTTCTTC. As protein: CSGGLAVNEQFF.

The chain joins TRBV7-2 to TRBJ2-1, with no clear D. V was shortened by 2 bases and J by 0 bases, with 8 bases between the two germline ends. CDR3 size: 15 residues. Per germline, CDR1 SGHTA and CDR2 FQGNSA. The CDR3 loop reads CASSLPPASYNEQFF. Here the CDR3 DNA reads TGTGCCAGCAGCTTACCTCCCGCCTCCTACAATGAGCAGTTCTTC.

J is TRBJ2-1 and V is TRBV10-3, with TRBD2 matching 7 bases. This CDR3 contains 14 residues. In germline, CDR1 is ENHRY, CDR2 SYGVKD. Germline trimming cut 0 bases from V and 7 bases from J; bases unmatched to any gene: 3. The CDR3 DNA is TGTGCCATCAGTGAGTCAACGGGAGGTAATGAGCAGTTCTTC. Protein sequence: CAISESTGGNEQFF.

The J gene is TRBJ1-2, the V gene TRBV6-1; the match to TRBD1 covers 7 bases. The CDR3 is made up of 13 amino acids. V lost 6 bases, J lost 3 bases, and 4 bases stayed unmatched. CDR1 is MNHNS and CDR2 is SASEGT in the germline V gene. The chain's CDR3 is CASSPQGDYGYTF. The CDR3 nucleotides read TGTGCCAGCAGCCCCCAGGGGGACTATGGCTACACCTTC.

V and J are TRBV7-2 and TRBJ2-2, with TRBD2 matching over 11 bases. The CDR3 contains 18 residues. V lost 5 bases and J lost 4; bases outside the gene matches: 12. From germline, CDR1 is SGHTA and CDR2 FQGNSA. The CDR3 sequence is CASSQASASGRSTGELFF. CDR3 DNA: TGTGCCAGCAGCCAAGCATCGGCTAGCGGGAGGTCCACCGGGGAGCTGTTTTTT.

The chain links TRBV11-2 to TRBJ2-1; 10 positions agree with TRBD2. Germline loops: CDR1 SGHAT, CDR2 FQNNGV. V was clipped by 2 bases and J by 14 bases; unmatched bases: 9. The CDR3 runs 14 residues. The CDR3 DNA reads TGTGCCAGCAGCTTATCCCGTAATAGCGGGAGGAAGTTCTTC. This sequence encodes CASSLSRNSGRKFF.

In regard to this clone: The identical CDR3 is also encoded by other nucleotide sequences in the sample. The chain combines TRBV27 with TRBJ1-2, with D maybe TRBD1 (6 bases). Trimming took off 2 bases at V and 3 bases at J, with 7 bases between the two ends. CDR1 is MNHEY and CDR2 is SMNVEV in the germline V gene (reference sequence). The CDR3 is made up of 13 amino acids. The CDR3, as DNA: TGTGCCAGCAGTTTAGGGGGCTACTATGGCTACACCTTC. Protein product: CASSLGGYYGYTF.